The T cell receptor (beta chain) described here comes from a study of blood T cell repertoires in COVID-19. Study-wide context: The origin of the acute and convalescent COVID-19 samples was the United States, Italy and Spain. From T cells, B-cell-depleted T cells, or PBMCs came the material, which was cDNA or gDNA.

CDR3 length: 13 residues. CDR1 and CDR2 from the germline V gene are MDHEN and SYDVKM. Trimming removed 2 bases from V and 4 bases from J, with 8 bases in between. A Seattle source enrolled patients during active infection and followed them longitudinally. Authors' processing steps: Reference gene primer amplification yielded estimated nucleated cell counts. Sequencing was performed with immunoSEQ multiplex PCR; in TCRdb, only in-frame clones are kept and a portion is missing. V, J and clone size were drawn from that table, and D and trimming were deduced from the DNA. This table has approximately 150,000 clones, approximately 84% appearing once.

The origin of this receptor is a woman between 50 and 59 years old with COVID-19, enrolled during active disease. The chain employs TRBV28 and TRBJ1-2; D is perhaps TRBD1 (5 bases). The specimen was peripheral blood. The CDR3, as DNA: TGTGCCAGCAGTTTAGGCACAGGCTATGGCTACACCTTC. Its translation is CASSLGTGYGYTF.